This TCR beta chain was documented in a study of spatial heterogeneity in lung cancer. TCRdb ran MiXCR on the 5' RACE reads and lists one entry per CDR3 protein. The sample shows under 20,000 distinct CDR3 sequences, about a fifth of them seen only once. From germline, CDR1 is LGHDT and CDR2 YNNKEL (reference sequence). V shed 1 base, J shed 8 bases, and the junction held 5 bases outside the gene matches. This CDR3 region has 14 residues. Sample time point: sample taken at primary tumor resection. Researchers sequenced whole RNA taken from tumor, nontumor lung or frozen PBMC without sorting. The cohort: around 77 early-stage, untreated non-small cell lung cancer patients.

The chain recombines TRBV3-1 with TRBJ1-2, with 9 bases lining up with TRBD1. Sequences were derived from PBMCs, sampled at surgery. The TCR sequence derives from a male donor with early-stage non-small cell lung cancer. CDR3 coding DNA: TGTGCCAGCAGCCAAGTGACAGGGGGAAGAGGCTACACCTTC. It codes for CASSQVTGGRGYTF.